This TCR beta chain was captured in a study of blood T cell repertoires in COVID-19. The assay was immunoSEQ multiplex PCR, and TCRdb's table has in-frame clones only and misses some. The sample lists about 70,000 clones; about four fifths were seen once. This CDR3 region has 14 residues. Germline CDR1 is KGHSH and CDR2 is LQKENI. Trimming stripped 3 bases from V and 5 bases from J, with 14 bases between. Sequences were obtained from peripheral blood. The genes are TRBV18 and TRBJ2-7; D may be TRBD1 (6 bases). This clonotype was sampled from a woman older than 75 with acute or convalescent COVID-19. The CDR3 spells CASSPRTESDEQYF. CDR3 nucleotides: TGTGCCAGCTCACCGAGGACAGAGTCAGACGAGCAGTACTTC.